Listed below are T cell receptor beta chains from one sample, sequenced in a study of technical replicates of blood from a few donors. Produced via immunoSEQ multiplex PCR; TCRdb's table is partial and in-frame only. The repertoire holds 75,000 to 95,000 clones, 85% to 95% seen once, with 0.2% to 0.3% in the top ten. The sequenced sample consisted of T cells isolated from PBMCs. All receptors come from a human donor in good health. Each CDR3 is given with its conserved first and last residue. The order of the fields is CDR3 DNA, CDR3 protein, J gene, clone size, V gene, D gene. D genes are given only for firm matches. A clone size is listed for some rows: how often the clone was seen (once, few, many), or a class if it is expanded.

TGTGCCAGCAGTTACCGAGCCTCGGGGACTGAAGCTTTCTTT,CASSYRASGTEAFF,TRBJ1-1,NA,TRBV6-6,NA
TGTGCCAGCAGCAGATGGACTAGCGGGGACAATGAGCAGTTCTTC,CASSRWTSGDNEQFF,TRBJ2-1,NA,TRBV7-9,TRBD2
TGCAGTGCTGACAGAACCGGGGAGCTGTTTTTT,CSADRTGELFF,TRBJ2-2,NA,TRBV20-1,NA
TGCGCCAGCAGCTTGGAGGTCGGGGGGCCGAACACCGGGGAGCTGTTTTTT,CASSLEVGGPNTGELFF,TRBJ2-2,NA,TRBV5-1,NA
TGTGCCAGCAGCTTATTCGGCAGGGGGCGGTTCAATGAGCAGTTCTTC,CASSLFGRGRFNEQFF,TRBJ2-1,NA,TRBV7-8,TRBD1
TGTGCCCCCCCGGGACTAGCGGGAGAAGGTGCTAGCACAGATACGCAGTATTTT,CAPPGLAGEGASTDTQYF,TRBJ2-3,NA,TRBV2,TRBD2
TGTGCCAGTAGTATGGACAGGGGGGCAGATACGCAGTATTTT,CASSMDRGADTQYF,TRBJ2-3,NA,TRBV19,TRBD1
TGTGCCAGCAGCCAACAAACAACCGGGGGGACTGAAGCTTTCTTT,CASSQQTTGGTEAFF,TRBJ1-1,NA,TRBV4-2,NA
TGTGCCAGCAGCTTAGTTGGGAGGGAGACCCAGTACTTC,CASSLVGRETQYF,TRBJ2-5,NA,TRBV7-2,NA
TGTGCCAGTAGGATACAGGGGTCGGGGGAGCAGTACTTC,CASRIQGSGEQYF,TRBJ2-7,NA,TRBV19,TRBD1
TGTGCCAGCAAACTACAGGGGACACCCCTCCACTTT,CASKLQGTPLHF,TRBJ1-6,NA,TRBV6-1,TRBD1
TGTGCCAGTAGTACACGACAGACGTACGAGCAGTACTTC,CASSTRQTYEQYF,TRBJ2-7,few,TRBV19,NA
TGTGCCAGCAGTTATCGCAGGACTGGCCCCTACGAGCAGTACTTC,CASSYRRTGPYEQYF,TRBJ2-7,NA,TRBV6-5,NA
TGTGCCAGCAGTTGGACAGGGGGGGTTGAGAGCAATCAGCCCCAGCATTTT,CASSWTGGVESNQPQHF,TRBJ1-5,NA,TRBV7-8,TRBD1
TGCGCCAGCAGGGGGACAGGGGACCCTGAAGCTTTCTTT,CASRGTGDPEAFF,TRBJ1-1,few,TRBV5-1,TRBD1
TGTGCCAGCACGGGTCCCCAGCGACTACCCACAGATACGCAGTATTTT,CASTGPQRLPTDTQYF,TRBJ2-3,NA,TRBV2,NA
TGCAGCGCGACGACAGCCGGAGGGGTCGGCTACACCTTC,CSATTAGGVGYTF,TRBJ1-2,once,TRBV29-1,NA
TGTGCCAGCAGCTTAGGGGGGGATGGCTACACCTTC,CASSLGGDGYTF,TRBJ1-2,NA,TRBV7-9,NA
TGCGCCAGCAGCCAAGGCGACGGCCGGGACAGGAACACAGATACGCAGTATTTT,CASSQGDGRDRNTDTQYF,TRBJ2-3,NA,TRBV4-1,TRBD1
TGCGCCAGCAGCCAAGATCGGGGCCTGAAGCGGGAGCCTCCCTACGAGCAGTACTTC,CASSQDRGLKREPPYEQYF,TRBJ2-7,NA,TRBV4-1,TRBD2
TGCGCCAGCAGCTTGGATCGACAGGCCCGAGCCAATGAAGCTTTCTTT,CASSLDRQARANEAFF,TRBJ1-1,NA,TRBV5-1,NA
TGTGCCAGCCGATTAGGGACAGGGAGGGCGACTAATGAAAAACTGTTTTTT,CASRLGTGRATNEKLFF,TRBJ1-4,NA,TRBV5-8,TRBD1
TGTGCCAGCAGTCGAACAGCCTACGAGCAGTACTTC,CASSRTAYEQYF,TRBJ2-7,NA,TRBV6-6,NA
TGTGCCAGCAGCTTGCTGGGGCAGAGCAGATACGAGCAGTACTTC,CASSLLGQSRYEQYF,TRBJ2-7,NA,TRBV5-6,NA
TGCGCCAGCAGCCATAATCAATGGGGCAGGGAGGGGGAGTCCTATGGCTACACCTTC,CASSHNQWGREGESYGYTF,TRBJ1-2,NA,TRBV4-1,NA
TGTGCCAGCAGCAACGTAGGGAGGGGGGTGGACCAAGAGACCCAGTACTTC,CASSNVGRGVDQETQYF,TRBJ2-5,once,TRBV5-4,NA
TGTGCCAGCAGCCAACGAATAAAACGGACAGGGCTTTTCCTTGAGCAGTTCTTC,CASSQRIKRTGLFLEQFF,TRBJ2-1,NA,TRBV7-9,TRBD1
TGTGCCAGCAGCGCCCTCACAGGGACCTACAATGAGCAGTTCTTC,CASSALTGTYNEQFF,TRBJ2-1,once,TRBV9,NA
TGCAGCGTTGAAGGTCTCCCGGGTTACAATGAGCAGTTCTTC,CSVEGLPGYNEQFF,TRBJ2-1,once,TRBV29-1,NA
TGTGCCTGGGACAGGGACGGCTACACCTTC,CAWDRDGYTF,TRBJ1-2,NA,TRBV30,TRBD1
TGTGCCAGCTCACTAACCGAGGGGAGCGGGTCCACTGAAGCTTTCTTT,CASSLTEGSGSTEAFF,TRBJ1-1,NA,TRBV18,NA
TGTGCCAGCAGTGGAGCGGCAATGAACACTGAAGCTTTCTTT,CASSGAAMNTEAFF,TRBJ1-1,NA,TRBV6-1,NA
TGTGCCAGCAGCCCGGACAGGAACTACGAGCAGTACTTC,CASSPDRNYEQYF,TRBJ2-7,NA,TRBV5-8,TRBD1
TGTGCCAGCAGTGAAATGGTAGCGAGCAGTGGAGAGACCCAGTACTTC,CASSEMVASSGETQYF,TRBJ2-5,NA,TRBV6-1,NA
TGCGCCAGCAGCTTGCGGGGTCGGTCCAACTCCTACGAGCAGTACTTC,CASSLRGRSNSYEQYF,TRBJ2-7,NA,TRBV5-1,NA
TGCGCCAGCAGCCTTTGGGGGGAAGAGACCCAGTACTTC,CASSLWGEETQYF,TRBJ2-5,NA,TRBV5-1,NA
TGTGCCAGCAGCCGGCGACGGACAGGGGGTAGGGACATTCAGTACTTC,CASSRRRTGGRDIQYF,TRBJ2-4,NA,TRBV14,TRBD1
TGCAGCGTTGACCTTGCGGGGGGTCCCAAACACAATGAGCAGTTCTTC,CSVDLAGGPKHNEQFF,TRBJ2-1,NA,TRBV29-1,TRBD2
TGTGCCAGCAGTGAAGGCCGGCAGGGGGCGGTTCGTGGCTACACCTTC,CASSEGRQGAVRGYTF,TRBJ1-2,NA,TRBV2,TRBD1
TGTGCCAGCTGGGGCCGGGTGGGCGGGAGGGCCGATGAGCAGTTCTTC,CASWGRVGGRADEQFF,TRBJ2-1,NA,TRBV2,TRBD2